One sample yielded the 21 T cell receptor beta chains listed below, sequenced in a study of T cells after posttransplantation cyclophosphamide. Method: immunoSEQ multiplex PCR; TCRdb's copy keeps in-frame clones and lacks some. In total the sample includes about 33,000 clones, none of them seen once. Source material: PBMCs. The receptors were gathered from a girl under 18 in good health, CMV-negative, and a related stem cell transplant donor.

The table lists this clone with a few counts. The V gene is TRBV30, the J gene TRBJ1-1; unclear D gene. The V end lost 2 bases, the J end lost 4 bases, and 11 bases lay between the germline ends. CDR3 length: 13 amino acids. The germline gives CDR1 GTSNPN, CDR2 SVGIG (reference sequence). The CDR3 reads CAWSTQGSTEAFF. CDR3 DNA: TGTGCCTGGAGTACCCAAGGGAGCACTGAAGCTTTCTTT.

This clone was picked up many times. The V and J genes are TRBV5-1 and TRBJ2-5; 10 bases are a match to TRBD1. The CDR3 extends over 15 amino acids. Germline V lookup: CDR1 SGHRS, CDR2 YFSETQ. Trimming removed 4 bases from V and 4 bases from J; junction bases left unmatched: 7. The CDR3 loop reads CASSPRTGGGETQYF. CDR3 coding DNA: TGCGCCAGCAGCCCACGGACAGGGGGAGGAGAGACCCAGTACTTC.

This clone was found many times. The gene calls are TRBV7-2 and TRBJ2-3, with D possibly matching TRBD2 (6 bases). The V end lost 1 base, the J end lost 4 bases, and 12 bases lay between the germline ends. This CDR3 has 15 residues. Germline CDR1 SGHTA, CDR2 FQGNSA. CDR3: CASSLVGGGADTQYF. The CDR3 DNA is TGTGCCAGCAGCTTAGTTGGGGGAGGAGCAGATACGCAGTATTTT.

This clone was recorded at least ten times. The chain uses TRBV10-2 and TRBJ1-4; D might be TRBD1 (6 bases). Per the germline V gene, CDR1 is WSHSY and CDR2 is SAAADI. There are 17 residues in the CDR3. V was trimmed by 4 bases and J by 5 bases, leaving 20 bases between them. The chain's CDR3 is CASSVGSTGTLNEKLFF. The DNA of the CDR3 is TGCGCCAGCAGTGTAGGATCCACGGGGACACTAAATGAAAAACTGTTTTTT.

The gene calls are TRBV28 and TRBJ2-1; weak D call: TRBD2 (6 bases). The ends were cut back, 4 bases at V and 4 bases at J, with 29 bases in the middle. CDR1 is MDHEN, CDR2 SYDVKM, per germline. CDR3 length: 20 amino acids. The chain's CDR3 is CASSYQTSKSGRNWYNEQFF. The DNA for the CDR3 is TGTGCCAGCAGTTACCAAACTAGCAAGTCAGGGAGAAACTGGTACAATGAGCAGTTCTTC.

This clone appeared a few times. The chain combines TRBV28 with TRBJ2-7; 12 positions agree with TRBD2. CDR3 length: 17 residues. Trimming cost V 7 bases and J 1 base; bases outside gene matches: 11. Germline V lookup: CDR1 MDHEN, CDR2 SYDVKM. CDR3 residues: CASNPRLAGGPSYEQYF. The DNA of the CDR3 is TGTGCCAGCAACCCGAGGCTAGCGGGGGGGCCGTCCTACGAGCAGTACTTC.

The rearrangement links TRBV6-4 to TRBJ2-3, with a possible D match to TRBD1 (6 bases). Trimming left V 4 bases short and J 3 bases short, with 14 bases between. The germline CDR1 and CDR2 sequences are MRHNA and SNTAGT. This CDR3 region has 15 residues. The CDR3 spells CASSARGTSTDTQYF. The CDR3 DNA reads TGTGCCAGCAGTGCTAGGGGGACGTCGACAGATACGCAGTATTTT.

This clone occurred a few times. The chain carries TRBV5-1 and TRBJ1-1; D is ambiguous. Trimming shortened V by 2 bases and J by 1 base, and 12 bases separated the two germline ends. The CDR3 extends over 15 amino acids. Germline CDR1 SGHRS, CDR2 YFSETQ. The CDR3 nucleotides read TGCGCCAGCAGCTTCGTGGGCACCGGGAACACTGAAGCTTTCTTT. Protein: CASSFVGTGNTEAFF.

Ten or more counts support this clone. The chain couples TRBV9 to TRBJ2-4; the D gene is possibly TRBD1 (5 bases). The CDR3 is 13 residues long. CDR1 is SGDLS and CDR2 is YYNGEE in the germline V gene. Trimming took off 2 bases at V and 8 bases at J, with 11 bases between the two ends. The CDR3 DNA sequence: TGTGCCAGCAGCGTGAGCCTAGGGGACATTCAGTACTTC. As protein: CASSVSLGDIQYF.

This clone was counted at least ten times. The chain uses TRBV19 and TRBJ1-3; tentative D call: TRBD1 (5 bases). The CDR3 covers 16 residues. V dropped 4 bases and J dropped 4 bases, with 17 bases sitting between them. Germline V gene sequence: CDR1 LNHDA, CDR2 SQIVND (reference sequence). Written as DNA, the CDR3 is TGTGCCAGTAGTAGACGGGACTCCACCCCCGGAAACACCATATATTTT. Its protein is CASSRRDSTPGNTIYF. The full variable domain, in which reference TRBV19 and TRBJ1-3 provide the parts outside the CDR3, is DGGITQSPKYLFRKEGQNVTLSCEQNLNHDAMYWYRQDPGQGLRLIYYSQIVNDFQKGDIAEGYSVSREKKESFPLTVTSAQKNPTAFYLCASSRRDSTPGNTIYFGEGSWLTVV.

This clone was counted a few times. This rearrangement joins TRBV2 to TRBJ2-2; TRBD1 matches 7 bases. CDR3 length: 19 amino acids. Germline CDR1 is SNHLY and CDR2 is FYNNEI. J was trimmed by 0 bases and V by 7 bases; bases with no gene match: 17. The CDR3, as DNA: TGTGCCAGCACCCGGGACAGTATGACGGGTCCTTCGAACACCGGGGAGCTGTTTTTT. It translates to CASTRDSMTGPSNTGELFF.

The table lists this clone with a few counts. At one end, the junction sequence differs from germline, possibly due to a read error. The V call is TRBV19, the J call TRBJ1-5; D is ambiguous. Germline V gene sequence: CDR1 LNHDA, CDR2 SQIVND (reference sequence). The CDR3 length is 13 residues. The CDR3 reads CAGSIQSNQPQHF. In DNA form, the CDR3 reads TGTGCCGGTAGTATCCAGAGCAATCAGCCCCAGCATTTT.

This clone was seen repeatedly, ten times or more. This sequence joins TRBV5-6 and TRBJ1-2, with D hard to call. From germline, CDR1 is SGHDT and CDR2 YYEEEE. The CDR3 is made up of 14 amino acids. V shed 1 base and J shed 1 base, with 8 bases lying between them. The CDR3 DNA follows: TGTGCCAGCAGCTTGCGTCCTCGTAACTATGGCTACACCTTC. The encoded protein is CASSLRPRNYGYTF.

This chain links TRBV6-1 with TRBJ2-2; D is ambiguous. Germline-derived CDR1 and CDR2 are MNHNS and SASEGT. This CDR3 has 13 residues. Deletions cut 6 bases from V and 5 bases from J, with 10 bases between. CDR3 protein: CASRQRGTGELFF. CDR3 nucleotide sequence: TGTGCCAGCAGGCAGCGTGGGACCGGGGAGCTGTTTTTT.

This clone has a handful of counts. V usage is TRBV5-4 and J usage is TRBJ2-3, with D possibly being TRBD2 (5 bases). The germline V gene has CDR1 SGHNT and CDR2 YYREEE (reference sequence). This CDR3 is 15 amino acids long. V was cut by 4 bases and J by 4 bases, with 16 bases left in between. The CDR3 sequence is CASSAGLLWSDTQYF. CDR3 nucleotide sequence: TGTGCCAGCAGCGCGGGCCTGCTTTGGTCAGATACGCAGTATTTT.

This clone was seen at least ten times. This chain connects TRBV10-3 to TRBJ2-7, with D uncertain. The ends were cut back, 3 bases at V and 2 bases at J, with 8 bases in the middle. Germline V lookup: CDR1 ENHRY, CDR2 SYGVKD. CDR3 length: 13 residues. The CDR3 DNA is TGTGCCATCAGTGAATACTTAACCTACGAGCAGTACTTC. Translating gives CAISEYLTYEQYF.

Ten or more counts support this clone. The rearrangement joins TRBV7-9 to TRBJ1-4; 9 nucleotides line up with TRBD1. Germline CDR1 is SEHNR and CDR2 is FQNEAQ (reference sequence). The CDR3 has 15 amino acids. J gave up 8 bases and V 5 bases, and 9 bases lay outside the gene matches. The CDR3 sequence is CASSPRTGEEEKLFF. CDR3 bases: TGTGCCAGCAGCCCACGGACAGGGGAGGAAGAAAAACTGTTTTTT. Full variable domain (remainder filled in from reference TRBV7-9 and TRBJ1-4): DTGVSQNPRHKITKRGQNVTFRCDPISEHNRLYWYRQTLGQGPEFLTYFQNEAQLEKSRLLSDRFSAERPKGSFSTLEIQRTEQGDSAMYLCASSPRTGEEEKLFFGSGTQLSVL.

This clone was seen repeatedly, ten times or more. The chain combines TRBV18 with TRBJ1-5; D possibly corresponds to TRBD1 (6 bases). From germline, CDR1 is KGHSH and CDR2 LQKENI. The CDR3 totals 15 residues. The V and J ends lost 3 bases and 1 base respectively, with 10 bases between them. CDR3 DNA sequence: TGTGCCAGCTCACCGGGGGCTGGGAGCAATCAGCCCCAGCATTTT. Protein: CASSPGAGSNQPQHF.

This clone has ten or more counts. The rearrangement links TRBV7-9 to TRBJ2-1; 10 bases map to TRBD2. The CDR3 contains 15 residues. Losses at the gene ends were 5 bases for V and 10 bases for J; bases not matched to a gene: 11. The germline gives CDR1 SEHNR, CDR2 FQNEAQ (reference sequence). DNA for the CDR3: TGTGCCAGCAGCCGTCGGGCTAGCGGGAGCTGGGAGCAGTTCTTC. Translating it yields CASSRRASGSWEQFF.

This clone was recorded many times. The DNA of the CDR3 is TGTGCCAGCAGCTTAGACAGGGCCTCCCGAAAACTGTTTTTT. It codes for CASSLDRASRKLFF. This chain links TRBV11-2 with TRBJ1-4; TRBD1 might be the D (5 bases). This CDR3 comprises 14 residues. Between the trimmed V and J ends, which lost 0 bases and 10 bases, there was a span of 12 bases. The germline V gene encodes CDR1 SGHAT and CDR2 FQNNGV.

This clone was observed at least ten times. The V gene is TRBV6-6, the J gene TRBJ2-1; D perhaps matches TRBD2 (6 bases). V was trimmed by 2 bases and J by 8 bases, leaving 10 bases between them. The CDR3 runs to 13 residues. The germline gives CDR1 MNHNY, CDR2 SVGAGI (reference sequence). CDR3 amino acids: CASSYGGTYEQFF. CDR3 nucleotide sequence: TGTGCCAGCAGTTACGGGGGGACGTATGAGCAGTTCTTC.